Following are 5 T cell receptor beta chains from one sample sequenced in a study of response to subunit inactivated influenza vaccine. TCRdb re-derived calls from the RT-PCR reads in MiXCR, one entry per CDR3 protein. The sample includes about 160,000 distinct CDR3 sequences, about a tenth seen only once; the top ten take 9.5% to 15%. Material: non-naive T cells sorted from PBMCs, obtained more than 35 days after vaccination. The receptors derive from a man aged 45-65 years who received an inactivated influenza vaccine.

The chain recombines TRBV6-1 with TRBJ2-2; 9 bases are a match to TRBD1. There are 13 residues in the CDR3. Per germline, CDR1 MNHNS and CDR2 SASEGT. V was pared by 2 bases and J by 11 bases, with 3 bases of the junction left unmatched. As DNA, the CDR3 is TGTGCCAGCAGTGAACGGGGACAGGGCGAGCTGTTTTTT. It encodes CASSERGQGELFF.

The sample holds a few counts of this clonotype. The chain links TRBV4-2 to TRBJ1-1; 7 positions agree with TRBD1. The CDR3 is made up of 18 amino acids. V shed 0 bases, J shed 5 bases, and the junction held 15 bases outside the gene matches. Germline values: CDR1 LGHNA, CDR2 YNFKEQ. As DNA, the CDR3 is TGTGCCAGCAGCCAAGATGTCCCAGGGGGAAGCGGGGGAACTGAAGCTTTCTTT. It encodes CASSQDVPGGSGGTEAFF.

This clonotype appeared a few times. J is TRBJ2-1 and V is TRBV12-3 or TRBV12-4; TRBD2 matches at 10 bases. J was trimmed by 1 base and V by 7 bases; bases with no gene match: 7. CDR3 size: 16 residues. CDR3 sequence reads: CASIPVSGGSYNEQFF. The DNA for the CDR3 is TGTGCCAGCATCCCGGTTAGCGGGGGGTCCTACAATGAGCAGTTCTTC.

The V gene is TRBV20-1, the J gene TRBJ2-1, with D perhaps being TRBD1 or TRBD2 (5 bases each). Germline V gene data show CDR1 as DFQATT and CDR2 as SNEGSKA (reference sequence). Trimming removed 6 bases at V and 4 bases at J, with 10 bases between. The CDR3 length is 12 residues. For the CDR3, the DNA is TGCAGTGCGCGAGGGGAATACAATGAGCAGTTCTTC. Protein sequence: CSARGEYNEQFF.

This clonotype was seen ten or more times. This chain's CDR3 is CASSRGGRSSGNTIYF. CDR3 bases: TGTGCCAGCAGTCGCGGGGGTCGGAGCTCTGGAAACACCATATATTTT. The genes are TRBV12-3 or TRBV12-4 and TRBJ1-3; weak D call: TRBD1 (5 bases). V lost 5 bases to trimming and J lost 0 bases, with 14 bases between them. The CDR3 has 16 amino acids.